The rows below give T cell receptor beta chains drawn from one sample of a study of blood T cell repertoires in COVID-19. Sequencing used immunoSEQ multiplex PCR; TCRdb keeps in-frame clones, though not all of them. The sample holds approximately 220,000 clones, around 83% seen once. Specimen: peripheral blood. All receptors derive from a woman in her forties or fifties with acute or convalescent COVID-19. The CDR3 runs from the conserved cysteine through the conserved F or W. Fields, in order: V gene, J gene, D gene, clone size, CDR3 DNA, CDR3 protein. The D gene is left open where the match is weak. The size field is filled for only some rows; it gives once, few, many or a size class.

>TRBV19|TRBJ2-7|.|.
TGTGCCAGTAGTATAGGAGGGGTCGGGACATACGAGCAGTACTTC
CASSIGGVGTYEQYF
>TRBV27|TRBJ2-7|.|.
TGTGCCAGCAGTACTCGGGACTTCCCTGGGTACGAGCAGTACTTC
CASSTRDFPGYEQYF
>TRBV3-1/TRBV3-2|TRBJ1-3|TRBD1|few
TGTGCCAGCAGCTTAACAGGGGGAGGAAACACCATATATTTT
CASSLTGGGNTIYF
>TRBV7-3|TRBJ2-7|TRBD1|.
TGTGCCAGCAGCCCCTGGGACAGGAACGGCGAGCAGTACTTC
CASSPWDRNGEQYF
>TRBV6-1|TRBJ1-4|TRBD1|.
TGTGCCAGCAGTGAAGCTACGAGGGGGCCTAATGAAAAACTGTTTTTT
CASSEATRGPNEKLFF
>TRBV7-2|TRBJ2-2|TRBD1|once
TGTGCCAGCAGCTTAGGAGGGGGCGTAATTTGGGGCACCGGGGAGCTGTTTTTT
CASSLGGGVIWGTGELFF
>TRBV27|TRBJ2-3|.|.
TGTGCCAGCAGCTGGAGGACAGGCACAGATACGCAGTATTTT
CASSWRTGTDTQYF
>TRBV10-3|TRBJ2-2|.|.
TGTGCCATCAGTGAGTCGACCTCGGGAGCTTCGGGGGGGGAGCTGTTTTTT
CAISESTSGASGGELFF
>TRBV7-6|TRBJ2-5|.|once
TGTGCCAGCAGCCCTACCCCCACACAGATGGGAGGAGAGACCCAGTACTTC
CASSPTPTQMGGETQYF
>TRBV29-1|TRBJ1-1|TRBD1|.
TGCAGCGTCAACAGGGGAGGCACTGAAGCTTTCTTT
CSVNRGGTEAFF
>TRBV5-4|TRBJ2-2|TRBD2|.
TGTGCCAGCAGCTCCGGACTAGCGGGATCGTCCGGGGAGCTGTTTTTT
CASSSGLAGSSGELFF
>TRBV19|TRBJ2-3|TRBD2|few
TGTGCCAGTAGTTCGAGCGGGAAGACAGATACGCAGTATTTT
CASSSSGKTDTQYF
>TRBV5-1|TRBJ2-3|TRBD2|.
TGCGCCAGCCGAAGGAGGACGGGGGGGACAGATACGCAGTATTTT
CASRRRTGGTDTQYF
>TRBV5-5|TRBJ1-3|TRBD1|.
TGTGCCAGCGACAGGGACGGAAACACCATATATTTT
CASDRDGNTIYF
>TRBV5-1|TRBJ2-5|TRBD1|few
TGCGCCAGCAGCCCCCGGACAGGGGGTGTGGAGACCCAGTACTTC
CASSPRTGGVETQYF
>TRBV29-1|TRBJ2-7|.|.
TGCAGCGTTGATCAACAGGGCGAGCAGTACTTC
CSVDQQGEQYF
>TRBV7-3|TRBJ2-5|.|.
TGTGCCAGCAGCTTTAGGAGGGGTGAGACCCAGTACTTC
CASSFRRGETQYF
>TRBV28|TRBJ2-7|TRBD2|.
TGTGCCAGCAGTATTCCCGGGACTAGCGGGAGGGAGCAGTACTTC
CASSIPGTSGREQYF
>TRBV28|TRBJ2-7|.|.
TGTGCCAGCAGTTCGACAGCAACCTACGAGCAGTACTTC
CASSSTATYEQYF
>TRBV7-9|TRBJ2-1|TRBD1|once
TGTGCCAGCAGCAGGGGGCGGCACAATGAGCAGTTCTTC
CASSRGRHNEQFF
>TRBV2|TRBJ2-5|TRBD2|.
TGTGCCAGCATTCTCGACGCGGGACTAGCGGGACGGGAGACCCAGTACTTC
CASILDAGLAGRETQYF
>TRBV7-9|TRBJ2-7|TRBD2|.
TGTGCCAGCAGCTTAGGCTCCGGCGGGGGCTACGAGCAGTACTTC
CASSLGSGGGYEQYF
>TRBV27|TRBJ2-1|TRBD2|.
TGTGCCAGCAGTCCCCTCTCAGCGGGAGGCTACAATGAGCAGTTCTTC
CASSPLSAGGYNEQFF
>TRBV5-8|TRBJ1-1|.|.
TGTGCCAGCAGCCCAGGCCTGGGTATCACGGGGACTGAAGCTTTCTTT
CASSPGLGITGTEAFF
>TRBV5-6|TRBJ2-1|TRBD2|.
TGTGCCAGCAGCTCCATAGCGGGAAATTACAATGAGCAGTTCTTC
CASSSIAGNYNEQFF
>TRBV5-5|TRBJ1-2|.|.
TGTGCCAGCAGCTACGGGACAAATAATAACTATGGCTACACCTTC
CASSYGTNNNYGYTF
>TRBV11-1|TRBJ1-1|.|.
TGTGCCAGCAGCTTAAACGCAGGCTGGAACACTGAAGCTTTCTTT
CASSLNAGWNTEAFF
>TRBV3-1/TRBV3-2|TRBJ2-1|TRBD2|.
TGTGCCAGCAGCCAAGACGCGTCCGGCGGGAGGGCCTACAATGAGCAGTTCTTC
CASSQDASGGRAYNEQFF
>TRBV6-1|TRBJ1-2|.|.
TGTGCCAGCAGTGAATTCCCTGTTCCTCTTCAGGGGCCAGAGGGCTACACCTTC
CASSEFPVPLQGPEGYTF
>TRBV27|TRBJ2-7|.|.
TGTGCCAGCAGTTTACAGGGGCCCACCTACGAGCAGTACTTC
CASSLQGPTYEQYF
>TRBV5-1|TRBJ2-7|TRBD2|once
TGCGCCAGCAGCTCCATAGCGGGAGGCGAGAACGAGCAGTACTTC
CASSSIAGGENEQYF
>TRBV5-4|TRBJ2-1|.|.
TGTGCCAGCAGCACTCCGACTAGACACAATGAGCAGTTCTTC
CASSTPTRHNEQFF
>TRBV5-1|TRBJ1-1|.|few
TGCGCCAGCAGCTTGGCAATCGGAGGGACTGAAGCTTTCTTT
CASSLAIGGTEAFF
>TRBV6-5|TRBJ1-4|.|.
TGTGCCAGCAGTAAATGGGACAACACTGATGGAAAACTGTTTTTT
CASSKWDNTDGKLFF
>TRBV11-3|TRBJ2-1|TRBD2|.
TGTGCCAGCAGTCTTAGCGGGGAGTCCTACAATGAGCAGTTCTTC
CASSLSGESYNEQFF